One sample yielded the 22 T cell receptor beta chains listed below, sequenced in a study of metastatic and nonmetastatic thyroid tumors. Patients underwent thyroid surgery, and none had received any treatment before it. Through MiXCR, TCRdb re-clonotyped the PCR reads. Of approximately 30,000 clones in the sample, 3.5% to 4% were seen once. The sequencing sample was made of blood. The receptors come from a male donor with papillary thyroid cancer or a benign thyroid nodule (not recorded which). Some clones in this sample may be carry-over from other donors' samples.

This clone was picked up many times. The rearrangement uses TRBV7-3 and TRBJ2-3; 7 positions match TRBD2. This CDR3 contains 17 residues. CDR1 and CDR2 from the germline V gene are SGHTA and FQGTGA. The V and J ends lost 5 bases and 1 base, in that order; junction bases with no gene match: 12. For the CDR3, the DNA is TGTGCCAGCAGCCTCTCCGGGGGGACGGGAGGCACAGATACGCAGTATTTT. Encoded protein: CASSLSGGTGGTDTQYF.

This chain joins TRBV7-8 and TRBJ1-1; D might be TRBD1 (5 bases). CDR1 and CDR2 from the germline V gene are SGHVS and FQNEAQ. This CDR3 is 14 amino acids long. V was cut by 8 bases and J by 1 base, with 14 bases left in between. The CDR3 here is CASSREGRNTEAFF. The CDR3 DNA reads TGTGCCAGCTCCCGGGAGGGGAGGAACACTGAAGCTTTCTTT.

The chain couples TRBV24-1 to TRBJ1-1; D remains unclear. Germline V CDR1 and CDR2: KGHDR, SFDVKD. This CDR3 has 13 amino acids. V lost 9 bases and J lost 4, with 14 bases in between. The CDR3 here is CATEGQRGTEAFF. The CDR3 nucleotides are TGTGCCACCGAGGGCCAACGGGGCACTGAAGCTTTCTTT.

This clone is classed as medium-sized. This CDR3 reads CASSIGGTGGFGELFF. CDR3 DNA sequence: TGTGCCAGTAGTATAGGCGGGACAGGGGGCTTCGGGGAGCTGTTTTTT. The chain uses TRBV19 and TRBJ2-2, with 12 bases identical to TRBD1. The germline V gene encodes CDR1 LNHDA and CDR2 SQIVND (reference sequence). The V gene end was trimmed by 1 base and the J gene end by 7 bases; junction bases not matched to a gene: 4. This CDR3 spans 16 amino acids.

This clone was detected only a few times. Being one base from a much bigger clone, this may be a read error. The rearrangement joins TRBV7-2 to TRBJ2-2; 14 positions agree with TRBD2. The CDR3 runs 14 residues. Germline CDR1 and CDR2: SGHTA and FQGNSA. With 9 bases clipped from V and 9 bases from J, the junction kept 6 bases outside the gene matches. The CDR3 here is CASGLAGGFRELFF. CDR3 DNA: TGTGCCAGTGGACTAGCGGGAGGATTCCGGGAGCTGTTTTTT. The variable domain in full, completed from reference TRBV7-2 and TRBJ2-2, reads GAGVSQSPSNKVTEKGKDVELRCDPISGHTALYWYRQSLGQGLEFLIYFQGNSAPDKSGLPSDRFSAERTGGSVSTLTIQRTQQEDSAVYLCASGLAGGFRELFFGEGSRLTVL.

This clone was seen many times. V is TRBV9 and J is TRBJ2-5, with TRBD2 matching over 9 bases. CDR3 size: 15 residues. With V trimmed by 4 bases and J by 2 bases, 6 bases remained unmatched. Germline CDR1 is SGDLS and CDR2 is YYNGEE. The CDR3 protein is CASSIDLAGQETQYF. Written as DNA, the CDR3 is TGTGCCAGCAGCATCGACCTAGCGGGGCAAGAGACCCAGTACTTC.

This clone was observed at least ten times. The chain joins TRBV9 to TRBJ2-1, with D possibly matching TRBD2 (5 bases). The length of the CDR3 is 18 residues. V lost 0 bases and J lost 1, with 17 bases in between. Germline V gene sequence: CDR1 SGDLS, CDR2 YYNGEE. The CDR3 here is CASSVEGRASSSYNEQFF. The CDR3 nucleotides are TGTGCCAGCAGCGTAGAAGGCCGGGCTAGCTCATCCTACAATGAGCAGTTCTTC.

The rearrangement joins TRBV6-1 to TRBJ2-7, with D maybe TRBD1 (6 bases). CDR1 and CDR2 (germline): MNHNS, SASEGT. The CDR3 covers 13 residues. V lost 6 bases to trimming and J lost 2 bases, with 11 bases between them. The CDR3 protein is CASSRDKPYEQYF. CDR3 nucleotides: TGTGCCAGCAGCCGGGACAAGCCCTACGAGCAGTACTTC.

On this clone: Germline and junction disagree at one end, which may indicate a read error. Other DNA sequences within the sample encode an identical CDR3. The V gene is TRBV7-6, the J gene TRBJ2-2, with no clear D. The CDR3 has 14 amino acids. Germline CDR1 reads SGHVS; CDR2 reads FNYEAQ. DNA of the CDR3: TGTGCCAGCAGCCGTGACGGCCCAACCGGCGAGCTGTTTTTT. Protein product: CASSRDGPTGELFF.

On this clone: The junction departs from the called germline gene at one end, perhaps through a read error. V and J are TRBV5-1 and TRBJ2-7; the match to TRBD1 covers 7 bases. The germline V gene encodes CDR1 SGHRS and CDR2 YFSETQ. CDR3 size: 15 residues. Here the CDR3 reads CANSLDRSSSYEQYF. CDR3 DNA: TGTGCCAACAGCTTGGACAGGTCAAGCTCCTACGAGCAGTACTTC.

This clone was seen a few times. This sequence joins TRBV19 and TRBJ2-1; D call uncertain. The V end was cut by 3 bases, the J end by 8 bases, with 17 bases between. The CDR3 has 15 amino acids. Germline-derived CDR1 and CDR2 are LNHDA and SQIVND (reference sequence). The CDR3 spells CASSIPLYSNDEQFF. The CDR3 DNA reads TGTGCCAGTAGTATTCCCCTGTACAGTAACGATGAGCAGTTCTTC.

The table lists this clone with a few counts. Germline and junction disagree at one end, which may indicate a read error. The CDR3 sequence is CASGLYLWVRFRFF. The CDR3 region has the DNA TGTGCCAGCGGCTTATATCTCTGGGTGAGGTTTCGTTTCTTC. This rearrangement joins TRBV7-9 to TRBJ2-1, with D unresolved. This CDR3 is 14 amino acids long. Germline V gives CDR1 SEHNR, CDR2 FQNEAQ (reference sequence).

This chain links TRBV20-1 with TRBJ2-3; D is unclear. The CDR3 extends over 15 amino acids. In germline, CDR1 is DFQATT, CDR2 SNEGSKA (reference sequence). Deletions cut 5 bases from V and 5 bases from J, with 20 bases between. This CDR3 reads CSAPPPWVSIDTQYF. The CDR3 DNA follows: TGCAGTGCTCCCCCCCCCTGGGTGAGTATAGATACGCAGTATTTT.

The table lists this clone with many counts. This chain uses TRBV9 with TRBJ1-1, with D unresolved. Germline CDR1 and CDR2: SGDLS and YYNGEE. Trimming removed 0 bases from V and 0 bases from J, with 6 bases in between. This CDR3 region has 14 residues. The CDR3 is CASSVEAMNTEAFF. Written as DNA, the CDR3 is TGTGCCAGCAGCGTAGAGGCCATGAACACTGAAGCTTTCTTT.

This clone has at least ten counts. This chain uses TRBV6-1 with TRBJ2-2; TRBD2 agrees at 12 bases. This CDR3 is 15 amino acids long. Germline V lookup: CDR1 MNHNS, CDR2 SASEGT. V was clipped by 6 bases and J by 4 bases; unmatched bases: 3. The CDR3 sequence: CASSGLAGRTGELFF. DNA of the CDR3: TGTGCCAGCAGCGGACTAGCGGGACGCACCGGGGAGCTGTTTTTT.

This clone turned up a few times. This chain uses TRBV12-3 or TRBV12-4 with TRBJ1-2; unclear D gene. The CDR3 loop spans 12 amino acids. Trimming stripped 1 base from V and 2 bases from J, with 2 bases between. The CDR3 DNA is TGTGCCAGCAGTTTAGGGAACTATGGCTACACCTTC. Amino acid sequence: CASSLGNYGYTF.

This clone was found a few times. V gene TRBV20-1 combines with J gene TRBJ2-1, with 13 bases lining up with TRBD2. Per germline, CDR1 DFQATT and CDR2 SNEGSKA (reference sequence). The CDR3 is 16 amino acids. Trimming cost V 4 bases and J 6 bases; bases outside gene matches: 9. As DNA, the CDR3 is TGCAGTGCTAAACTAGCGGGAGGGCTGGCGGGCAATGAGCAGTTCTTC. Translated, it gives CSAKLAGGLAGNEQFF.

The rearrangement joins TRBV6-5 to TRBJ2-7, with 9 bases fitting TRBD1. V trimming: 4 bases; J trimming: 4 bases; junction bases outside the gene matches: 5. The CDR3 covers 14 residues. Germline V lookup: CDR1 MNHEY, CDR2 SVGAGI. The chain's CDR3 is CASSFTGGLYEQYF. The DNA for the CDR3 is TGTGCCAGCAGTTTCACAGGGGGCCTGTACGAGCAGTACTTC.

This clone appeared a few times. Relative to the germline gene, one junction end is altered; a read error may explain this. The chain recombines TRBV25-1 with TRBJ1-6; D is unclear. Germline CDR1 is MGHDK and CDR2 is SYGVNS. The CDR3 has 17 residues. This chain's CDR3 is CVSAPLDWSSYNSPLHF. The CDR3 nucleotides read TGTGTCAGCGCACCTTTGGACTGGAGCTCATATAATTCACCCCTCCACTTT.

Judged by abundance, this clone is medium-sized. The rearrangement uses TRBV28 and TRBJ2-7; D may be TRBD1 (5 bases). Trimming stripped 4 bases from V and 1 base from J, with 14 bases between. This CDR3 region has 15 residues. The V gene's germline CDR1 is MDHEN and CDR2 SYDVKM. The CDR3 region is CASSSHQGRSYEQYF. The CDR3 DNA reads TGTGCCAGCAGTTCTCACCAGGGAAGGTCCTACGAGCAGTACTTC. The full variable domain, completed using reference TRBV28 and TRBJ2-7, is DVKVTQSSRYLVKRTGEKVFLECVQDMDHENMFWYRQDPGLGLRLIYFSYDVKMKEKGDIPEGYSVSREKKERFSLILESASTNQTSMYLCASSSHQGRSYEQYFGPGTRLTVT.

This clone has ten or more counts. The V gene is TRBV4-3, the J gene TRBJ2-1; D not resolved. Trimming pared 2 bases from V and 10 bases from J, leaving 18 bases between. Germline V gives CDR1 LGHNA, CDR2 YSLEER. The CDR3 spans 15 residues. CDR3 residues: CASSQRDSPLEEQFF. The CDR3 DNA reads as TGCGCCAGCAGCCAACGAGACTCTCCCCTAGAAGAGCAGTTCTTC.

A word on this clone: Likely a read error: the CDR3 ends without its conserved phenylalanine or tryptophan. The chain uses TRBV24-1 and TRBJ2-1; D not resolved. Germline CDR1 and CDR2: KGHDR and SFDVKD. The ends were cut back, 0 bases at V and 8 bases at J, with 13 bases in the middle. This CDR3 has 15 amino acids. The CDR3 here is CATSDLLSLGDEQFL. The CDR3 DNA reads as TGTGCCACCAGTGATTTGCTTTCCCTTGGGGATGAGCAGTTCCTC.